The source of this T cell receptor (beta chain) is a study of shared clonotypes between healthy human individuals. Nashville, Tennessee was home to all donors, each a Caucasian adult. CDR1 and CDR2 from the germline V gene are KGHSH and LQKENI. V dropped 6 bases and J dropped 2; count of bases not matched to a gene: 3. The CDR3 sequence is 13 residues long. This clone was counted a few times. Assay used: immunoSEQ multiplex PCR; TCRdb lists only in-frame clones, some missing. Among some 200,000 clones, 60% to 80% were seen once, and the ten largest hold over 8.5%. The sequence came from a young man in good health. The chain has TRBV18 and TRBJ2-5; 7 nucleotides align to TRBD2. The sequenced material came from memory CD4+ T cells sorted from blood. This sample's subset: CD45RA-negative fraction. Here the CDR3 DNA reads TGTGCCAGCTCCATGGGAGGGCAAGAGACCCAGTACTTC. Translated: CASSMGGQETQYF.